This passage covers 21 T cell receptor beta chains from one sample sequenced in a study of shared clonotypes between healthy human individuals. This table comes from immunoSEQ multiplex PCR, and its TCRdb copy is limited to in-frame clones, with some not included. The sample contains more than 1,200,000 clones, 98% of which appear only once. Sequencing was done on a sample of naive CD4+ T cells sorted from blood. Subset indicated: CD45RA+ positively selected. The receptor source for this set is a man aged 30-40 years in good health.

The chain has TRBV9 and TRBJ1-2; 7 bases match TRBD1. This CDR3 is built from 15 residues. The junction had 10 bases not matched to a gene; V was cut back by 4 bases and J by 4 bases. Looked up from germline, CDR1 is SGDLS and CDR2 is YYNGEE. This CDR3 reads CASSHPLGQTYGYTF. The CDR3 DNA follows: TGTGCCAGCAGCCACCCCCTGGGACAGACCTATGGCTACACCTTC.

This chain connects TRBV6-4 to TRBJ2-2, with D unclear. The V and J ends lost 3 bases and 4 bases respectively, with 9 bases between them. Germline lookup yields CDR1 MRHNA and CDR2 SNTAGT. The CDR3 length is 14 residues. CDR3: CASSEQIGTGELFF. The CDR3 bases are TGTGCCAGCAGTGAACAGATAGGCACCGGGGAGCTGTTTTTT.

The chain recombines TRBV4-1 with TRBJ2-7; the match to TRBD1 covers 8 bases. With V trimmed by 6 bases and J by 3 bases, 1 base remained unmatched. The CDR3 spans 12 residues. In germline, CDR1 is MGHRA, CDR2 YSYEKL. The CDR3 DNA reads as TGCGCCAGCAGAGACAGGGGCTACGAGCAGTACTTC. Translation: CASRDRGYEQYF.

The rearrangement joins TRBV9 to TRBJ2-2; 11 positions match TRBD1. J lost 0 bases, V lost 0 bases, and 4 bases had no gene match. This CDR3 is built from 18 residues. Looked up from germline, CDR1 is SGDLS and CDR2 is YYNGEE. The CDR3: CASSVGRDRGTNTGELFF. CDR3 DNA sequence: TGTGCCAGCAGCGTAGGCCGGGACAGGGGGACGAACACCGGGGAGCTGTTTTTT.

V and J are TRBV7-2 and TRBJ2-7; 12 bases match TRBD2. With 5 bases clipped from V and 4 bases from J, the junction kept 15 bases outside the gene matches. CDR1 is SGHTA, CDR2 FQGNSA, per germline. This CDR3 is built from 18 residues. The CDR3 nucleotides read TGTGCCAGCAGCCACCCCGCTAGCGGGAGGGCCCTTCTTTACGAGCAGTACTTC. Its translation is CASSHPASGRALLYEQYF.

This chain uses TRBV7-9 with TRBJ2-3; the match to TRBD2 covers 9 bases. V was pared by 9 bases and J by 0 bases, with 13 bases of the junction left unmatched. Germline V CDR1 and CDR2: SEHNR, FQNEAQ (reference sequence). This CDR3 is 17 amino acids long. CDR3 nucleotide sequence: TGTGCCAGTACACCACCCGGGCTAGCGGGGAGCACAGATACGCAGTATTTT. It yields the protein CASTPPGLAGSTDTQYF.

The chain employs TRBV7-2 and TRBJ2-3, with D hard to call. The CDR3 consists of 13 residues. CDR1 is SGHTA, CDR2 FQGNSA, per germline. The V and J ends lost 5 bases and 2 bases respectively, with 8 bases between them. The CDR3 reads CASSSSYTDTQYF. The CDR3, as DNA: TGTGCCAGCAGCAGCAGCTACACAGATACGCAGTATTTT.

V gene TRBV28 combines with J gene TRBJ2-7, with TRBD2 matching over 11 bases. Trimming cost V 6 bases and J 3 bases; bases outside gene matches: 4. Germline-derived CDR1 and CDR2 are MDHEN and SYDVKM. The CDR3 runs to 14 residues. Here the CDR3 reads CASRRLAGHYEQYF. For the CDR3, the DNA is TGTGCCAGCAGGCGACTAGCGGGGCACTACGAGCAGTACTTC.

This clone was seen just once. The chain couples TRBV15 to TRBJ2-1; weak D call: TRBD2 (5 bases). Germline assignment: CDR1 LNHNV and CDR2 YYDKDF (reference sequence). Deletions cut 5 bases from V and 4 bases from J, with 6 bases between. The CDR3 contains 12 residues. The CDR3 is CATSGLYNEQFF. CDR3 in DNA: TGTGCCACCAGCGGACTGTACAATGAGCAGTTCTTC.

The genes are TRBV7-2 and TRBJ2-7; 12 bases fit TRBD2. V shed 8 bases, J shed 5 bases, and the junction held 7 bases outside the gene matches. Germline V gene data show CDR1 as SGHTA and CDR2 as FQGNSA. The CDR3 is made up of 14 amino acids. This chain's CDR3 is CASLRLAGDNEQYF. The CDR3 DNA sequence: TGTGCCAGCTTACGACTAGCGGGAGACAACGAGCAGTACTTC.

This rearrangement joins TRBV6-6 to TRBJ2-1; D is uncertain. The CDR3 covers 15 residues. V was cut by 4 bases and J by 5 bases, with 15 bases left in between. The germline gives CDR1 MNHNY, CDR2 SVGAGI (reference sequence). The DNA for the CDR3 is TGTGCCAGCAGTTTCGGGCTCGGAGTTAACAATGAGCAGTTCTTC. Amino acid sequence: CASSFGLGVNNEQFF.

V usage is TRBV25-1 and J usage is TRBJ2-5, with 7 bases that match TRBD1. The CDR3 length is 15 residues. Germline values: CDR1 MGHDK, CDR2 SYGVNS. With V trimmed by 6 bases and J by 2 bases, 9 bases remained unmatched. The CDR3, as DNA: TGTGCCAGCAGAGAGGACAGGAATATTCAAGAGACCCAGTACTTC. Encoded protein: CASREDRNIQETQYF.

The CDR3: CASSLGPRGRESIHEQYF. CDR3 nucleotide sequence: TGTGCCAGCAGCTTAGGTCCCAGGGGCCGGGAGTCAATCCACGAGCAGTACTTC. The chain is built from TRBV7-9 and TRBJ2-7; D possibly uses TRBD1 or TRBD2 (6 bases each). The V end was cut by 1 base, the J end by 5 bases, with 24 bases between. Germline V gene data show CDR1 as SEHNR and CDR2 as FQNEAQ (reference sequence). This CDR3 has 18 amino acids. Full variable domain (missing parts from reference TRBV7-9 and TRBJ2-7): DTGVSQNPRHKITKRGQNVTFRCDPISEHNRLYWYRQTLGQGPEFLTYFQNEAQLEKSRLLSDRFSAERPKGSFSTLEIQRTEQGDSAMYLCASSLGPRGRESIHEQYFGPGTRLTVT.

The rearrangement uses TRBV5-1 and TRBJ2-6; TRBD2 agrees at 7 bases. Germline V gene data show CDR1 as SGHRS and CDR2 as YFSETQ. The V and J ends lost 0 bases and 3 bases, in that order; junction bases with no gene match: 3. The CDR3 consists of 16 residues. The DNA for the CDR3 is TGCGCCAGCAGCTTGGGGACTAGAGGTGGGGCCAACGTCCTGACTTTC. Its protein is CASSLGTRGGANVLTF.

The chain couples TRBV2 to TRBJ2-7, with a tentative D call TRBD1 (6 bases). Trimming stripped 6 bases from V and 12 bases from J, with 24 bases between. The germline V gene has CDR1 SNHLY and CDR2 FYNNEI. The CDR3 loop spans 14 amino acids. The CDR3 bases are TGTGCCAGCAGGCCCGACAACGTTCCGGGACAAACGTACTTC. It encodes CASRPDNVPGQTYF.

Comments on this clone: Other DNA sequences in this specimen translate into the identical CDR3. The chain joins TRBV18 to TRBJ1-1, with D uncertain. Germline V lookup: CDR1 KGHSH, CDR2 LQKENI. The CDR3 extends over 14 amino acids. Trimming stripped 2 bases from V and 0 bases from J, with 7 bases between. The CDR3 protein is CASSPGSMNTEAFF. CDR3 nucleotide sequence: TGTGCCAGCTCACCAGGGTCGATGAACACTGAAGCTTTCTTT. The whole variable domain, filled in from reference TRBV18 and TRBJ1-1, reads NAGVMQNPRHLVRRRGQEARLRCSPMKGHSHVYWYRQLPEEGLKFMVYLQKENIIDESGMPKERFSAEFPKEGPSILRIQQVVRGDSAAYFCASSPGSMNTEAFFGQGTRLTVV.

The chain links TRBV9 to TRBJ1-5; TRBD1 matches at 7 bases. J was trimmed by 4 bases and V by 3 bases; bases with no gene match: 1. The CDR3 spans 13 residues. Germline values: CDR1 SGDLS, CDR2 YYNGEE. CDR3 sequence: CASSARGNQPQHF. CDR3 nucleotides: TGTGCCAGCAGCGCCAGGGGGAATCAGCCCCAGCATTTT.

The chain recombines TRBV6-5 with TRBJ2-5; D unclear. V lost 6 bases to trimming and J lost 1 base, with 12 bases between them. This CDR3 comprises 14 residues. Germline-derived CDR1 and CDR2 are MNHEY and SVGAGI. CDR3 bases: TGTGCCAGCAGAGGGCTGGGTGGCCAAGAGACCCAGTACTTC. Its translation is CASRGLGGQETQYF.

Comments on this clone: Different DNA sequences within this sample yield the same CDR3. The chain joins TRBV25-1 to TRBJ1-3; D is unresolved. The V end was cut by 3 bases, the J end by 3 bases, with 9 bases between. Germline CDR1 and CDR2: MGHDK and SYGVNS. The CDR3 loop spans 14 amino acids. CDR3 bases: TGTGCCAGCAGTGACGTAGGGTTTGGAAACACCATATATTTT. It yields the protein CASSDVGFGNTIYF.

The chain recombines TRBV29-1 with TRBJ2-1; perhaps TRBD2 as D (5 bases). CDR3 length equals 14 residues. The germline V gene encodes CDR1 SQVTM and CDR2 ANQGSEA. Trimming shortened V by 6 bases and J by 0 bases, and 12 bases separated the two germline ends. CDR3 loop: CSVVKRNSYNEQFF. The CDR3 DNA sequence: TGCAGCGTCGTTAAGCGGAACTCCTACAATGAGCAGTTCTTC.

The chain recombines TRBV18 with TRBJ1-1; the D is unclear. V was shortened by 3 bases and J by 4 bases, with 12 bases between the two germline ends. Per the germline V gene, CDR1 is KGHSH and CDR2 is LQKENI. This CDR3 is built from 14 residues. CDR3 region: CASSPSRVGTEAFF. The CDR3 coding sequence is TGTGCCAGCTCACCTTCTCGGGTTGGCACTGAAGCTTTCTTT.